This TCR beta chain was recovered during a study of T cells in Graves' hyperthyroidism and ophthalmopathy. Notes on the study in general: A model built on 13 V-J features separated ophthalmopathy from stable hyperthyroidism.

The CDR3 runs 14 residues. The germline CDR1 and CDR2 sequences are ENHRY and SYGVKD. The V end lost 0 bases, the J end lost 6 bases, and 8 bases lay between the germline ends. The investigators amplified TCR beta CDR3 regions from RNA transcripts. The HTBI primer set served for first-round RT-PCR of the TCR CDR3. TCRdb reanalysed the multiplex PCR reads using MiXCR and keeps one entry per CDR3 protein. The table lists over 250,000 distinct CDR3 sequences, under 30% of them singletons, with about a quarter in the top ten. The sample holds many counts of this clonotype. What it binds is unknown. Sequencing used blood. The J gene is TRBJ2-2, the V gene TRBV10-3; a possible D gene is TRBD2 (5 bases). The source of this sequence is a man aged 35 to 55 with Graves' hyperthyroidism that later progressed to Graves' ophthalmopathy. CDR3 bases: TGTGCCATCAGTGAGTCTGAGGGCCCCGGGGAGCTGTTTTTT. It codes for CAISESEGPGELFF.